This T cell receptor beta chain is from a study of radiotherapy plus CTLA-4 blockade in lung cancer. The wider study: The study recorded objective responses in 15% to 20% of patients and disease control in roughly 34%.

Receiving focal radiation plus CTLA-4 blockade with ipilimumab were patients who had chemo-refractory metastatic non-small-cell lung cancer. Study-wide points: Following radiotherapy plus ipilimumab, tumor-derived TCR clones expanded in the blood.

Looked up from germline, CDR1 is MNHEY and CDR2 is SMNVEV (reference sequence). Trimming took 3 bases from V and 2 from J; bases not matched to a gene: 7. The CDR3 length is 18 residues. Regarding this clone: Its target is unknown.

Assay used: immunoSEQ multiplex PCR; TCRdb lists only in-frame clones, some missing. The top ten clones hold roughly 3.5% of a sample with around 26,000 clones, approximately 70% of them seen once. This clonotype was sampled from a human donor with non-small cell lung cancer who had stable disease on radiotherapy plus ipilimumab. The rearrangement joins TRBV27 to TRBJ2-6, with TRBD1 matching 10 bases. The sample was peripheral blood, taken from a patient treated with radiotherapy plus ipilimumab. The CDR3 sequence is CASSLTRQGAAGANVLTF. CDR3 DNA: TGTGCCAGCAGTTTGACCAGACAGGGGGCTGCTGGGGCCAACGTCCTGACTTTC.